Listed below are T cell receptor beta chains from one sample, sequenced in a study of blood T cell repertoires in COVID-19. TCRdb's table, derived via immunoSEQ multiplex PCR, lists solely in-frame clones and lacks some. This table has 70,000 to 75,000 clones, about 80% appearing once. Material: peripheral blood. Source of these receptors: a man in his 70s with acute or convalescent COVID-19. Both conserved end residues are part of each CDR3. Each record gives: V gene, D gene, clone size, J gene, CDR3 DNA, CDR3 protein. The D gene is left open where the match is weak. Not every row has a clone size; where given, it reads once, few, many or a size class.

v_gene: TRBV5-4; d_gene: TRBD1; abundance: few; j_gene: TRBJ1-5; CDR3nt: TGTGCCAGCAGCCGACAGGGAGGGCCCCAGCATTTT; CDR3aa: CASSRQGGPQHF
v_gene: TRBV9; d_gene: TRBD1; abundance: -; j_gene: TRBJ2-5; CDR3nt: TGTGCCAGCAGCAGGGGAGGGACAGGGGAGACCCAGTACTTC; CDR3aa: CASSRGGTGETQYF
v_gene: TRBV7-8; d_gene: -; abundance: few; j_gene: TRBJ1-2; CDR3nt: TGTGCCAGCAGCTTAGGGCCGGGTTATGGCTACACCTTC; CDR3aa: CASSLGPGYGYTF
v_gene: TRBV5-6; d_gene: -; abundance: -; j_gene: TRBJ1-5; CDR3nt: TGTGCCAGCAGCTTGCTCGTGTACGGTAGCAATCAGCCCCAGCATTTT; CDR3aa: CASSLLVYGSNQPQHF
v_gene: TRBV6-7; d_gene: TRBD2; abundance: -; j_gene: TRBJ2-2; CDR3nt: TGTGCCAGCAGTTTTCCGGGACTAGCGGGAGTCAAAACCGGGGAGCTGTTTTTT; CDR3aa: CASSFPGLAGVKTGELFF
v_gene: TRBV19; d_gene: TRBD1; abundance: -; j_gene: TRBJ1-6; CDR3nt: TGTGCCAGTAGTCCCCGGGACAGGGGAGCAAGGGGTAATTCACCCCTCCACTTT; CDR3aa: CASSPRDRGARGNSPLHF
v_gene: TRBV4-1; d_gene: TRBD2; abundance: -; j_gene: TRBJ2-1; CDR3nt: TGCGCCAGCAGCCAAGATATGACTAGCGCGTACAATGAGCAGTTCTTC; CDR3aa: CASSQDMTSAYNEQFF
v_gene: TRBV11-2; d_gene: TRBD2; abundance: -; j_gene: TRBJ2-1; CDR3nt: TGTGCCAGCAGCTTAGAGGGGACTATATACAATGAGCAGTTCTTC; CDR3aa: CASSLEGTIYNEQFF
v_gene: TRBV7-9; d_gene: TRBD1; abundance: -; j_gene: TRBJ1-2; CDR3nt: TGTGCCAGCAGCTTAGGGACAGGGGTGGATGGCTACACCTTC; CDR3aa: CASSLGTGVDGYTF
v_gene: TRBV28; d_gene: -; abundance: -; j_gene: TRBJ1-2; CDR3nt: TGTGCCAGCAGTTGGGGGGTGGAGGGCTATGGCTACACCTTC; CDR3aa: CASSWGVEGYGYTF
v_gene: TRBV21-1; d_gene: -; abundance: -; j_gene: TRBJ2-2; CDR3nt: TGTGCCAGCAGCCCGCGACTAGCGGGAGTAGTCGGGGAGCTGTTTTTT; CDR3aa: CASSPRLAGVVGELFF
v_gene: TRBV7-2; d_gene: -; abundance: -; j_gene: TRBJ2-1; CDR3nt: TGTGCCAGCAGCGAGATTTCCGGACAGTGGGGGCACGACAATGAGCAGTTCTTC; CDR3aa: CASSEISGQWGHDNEQFF
v_gene: TRBV19; d_gene: -; abundance: -; j_gene: TRBJ2-7; CDR3nt: TGTGCCGTTGGCGCAGCGGGCTCCTACGAGCAGTACTTC; CDR3aa: CAVGAAGSYEQYF
v_gene: TRBV10-1; d_gene: -; abundance: -; j_gene: TRBJ1-1; CDR3nt: TGCGCCAGCAGTCGCCTCGGGGTTGGCGAGGGAAACACTGAAGCTTTCTTT; CDR3aa: CASSRLGVGEGNTEAFF
v_gene: TRBV28; d_gene: -; abundance: -; j_gene: TRBJ1-5; CDR3nt: TGTGCCAGCAACCCGGGGGTTAATCAGCCCCAGCATTTT; CDR3aa: CASNPGVNQPQHF
v_gene: TRBV20-1; d_gene: -; abundance: -; j_gene: TRBJ1-2; CDR3nt: TGCAGTGCTAGTCCTGCGGACACATCTAACTATGGCTACACCTTC; CDR3aa: CSASPADTSNYGYTF
v_gene: TRBV29-1; d_gene: TRBD2; abundance: -; j_gene: TRBJ2-1; CDR3nt: TGCAGCGTTTCGAGCGGGAGCTCCTATGAGCAGTTCTTC; CDR3aa: CSVSSGSSYEQFF
v_gene: TRBV6-2/TRBV6-3; d_gene: TRBD1; abundance: -; j_gene: TRBJ2-6; CDR3nt: TGTGCCAGCAGTGCCGGGACAGGGACCTCTGGGGCCAACGTCCTGACTTTC; CDR3aa: CASSAGTGTSGANVLTF
v_gene: TRBV30; d_gene: -; abundance: -; j_gene: TRBJ2-2; CDR3nt: TGTGCCTGGAGTGTAATGCTACGACCTTCGGGCACCGGGGAGCTGTTTTTT; CDR3aa: CAWSVMLRPSGTGELFF
v_gene: TRBV29-1; d_gene: -; abundance: -; j_gene: TRBJ1-1; CDR3nt: TGCAGCGTTGACAGCGACACTGAAGCTTTCTTT; CDR3aa: CSVDSDTEAFF
v_gene: TRBV2; d_gene: TRBD1; abundance: -; j_gene: TRBJ2-4; CDR3nt: TGTGCCAGCAGGACAGGGGGAACCAAAAACATTCAGTACTTC; CDR3aa: CASRTGGTKNIQYF
v_gene: TRBV11-3; d_gene: TRBD2; abundance: -; j_gene: TRBJ2-7; CDR3nt: TGTGCCAGCAGCCCTAGCGGCTCCTACGAGCAGTACTTC; CDR3aa: CASSPSGSYEQYF
v_gene: TRBV9; d_gene: -; abundance: once; j_gene: TRBJ1-1; CDR3nt: TGTGCCAGCAGCGTAGCTGGACTTATGAACACTGAAGCTTTCTTT; CDR3aa: CASSVAGLMNTEAFF
v_gene: TRBV28; d_gene: TRBD1; abundance: -; j_gene: TRBJ2-2; CDR3nt: TGTGCCAGCGGTGGCCGAGGACAGGGGGAGACCGGGGAGCTGTTTTTT; CDR3aa: CASGGRGQGETGELFF
v_gene: TRBV4-2; d_gene: -; abundance: -; j_gene: TRBJ1-6; CDR3nt: TGTGCCAGCAGCCAAGTAATTGCGAATTCACCCCTCCACTTT; CDR3aa: CASSQVIANSPLHF
v_gene: TRBV5-1; d_gene: TRBD2; abundance: many; j_gene: TRBJ2-7; CDR3nt: TGCGCCAGTACCCTTGGAGGGACTAGCGGTGCCTACGAGCAGTACTTC; CDR3aa: CASTLGGTSGAYEQYF
v_gene: TRBV7-3; d_gene: -; abundance: -; j_gene: TRBJ1-2; CDR3nt: TGTGCCAGCAGCTCCGTATCGACAAACCCCTATGGCTACACCTTC; CDR3aa: CASSSVSTNPYGYTF
v_gene: TRBV27; d_gene: -; abundance: -; j_gene: TRBJ1-6; CDR3nt: TGTGCCAGCAGTTTACTCGGGGGGGGCTCCTATAATTCACCCCTCCACTTT; CDR3aa: CASSLLGGGSYNSPLHF
v_gene: TRBV14; d_gene: TRBD1; abundance: -; j_gene: TRBJ1-4; CDR3nt: TGTGCCAGCAGCCCAAGCGACCGGGACAGGGGAGAAAAACTGTTTTTT; CDR3aa: CASSPSDRDRGEKLFF
v_gene: TRBV19; d_gene: TRBD1; abundance: -; j_gene: TRBJ1-4; CDR3nt: TGTGCCAGTAGTCCCCGGACAGGACAGGGAGGAAAACTGTTTTTT; CDR3aa: CASSPRTGQGGKLFF
v_gene: TRBV5-4; d_gene: TRBD2; abundance: -; j_gene: TRBJ2-3; CDR3nt: TGTGCCAGCAGCTTGAGGAGCGGGGGGGCCTGGGATACGCAGTATTTT; CDR3aa: CASSLRSGGAWDTQYF
v_gene: TRBV7-2; d_gene: TRBD2; abundance: -; j_gene: TRBJ2-1; CDR3nt: TGTGCCAGCAGCTCCGGACTAGCCGCCAATGAGCAGTTCTTC; CDR3aa: CASSSGLAANEQFF
v_gene: TRBV11-2; d_gene: -; abundance: -; j_gene: TRBJ1-2; CDR3nt: TGTGCCAGCAGCTTAGTTCAGGGTGGCGGCTACACCTTC; CDR3aa: CASSLVQGGGYTF
v_gene: TRBV28; d_gene: TRBD1; abundance: -; j_gene: TRBJ1-2; CDR3nt: TGTGCCAGCAGTCAAGGACAGGGGGACTATGGCTACACCTTC; CDR3aa: CASSQGQGDYGYTF
v_gene: TRBV2; d_gene: -; abundance: -; j_gene: TRBJ2-3; CDR3nt: TGTGCCAGCAGGAGGACAGAGACTAGCACAGATACGCAGTATTTT; CDR3aa: CASRRTETSTDTQYF
v_gene: TRBV7-2; d_gene: -; abundance: few; j_gene: TRBJ1-1; CDR3nt: TGTGCCAGCAGCTTAGGACCGAGGGCTTTCTTT; CDR3aa: CASSLGPRAFF
v_gene: TRBV15; d_gene: -; abundance: -; j_gene: TRBJ2-2; CDR3nt: TGTGCCACCAGCAGAGGGCAGGCGAGCACCGGGGAGCTGTTTTTT; CDR3aa: CATSRGQASTGELFF
v_gene: TRBV6-5; d_gene: -; abundance: -; j_gene: TRBJ2-7; CDR3nt: TGTGCCAGCAGTACAACCCAGGGCTACGAGCAGTACTTC; CDR3aa: CASSTTQGYEQYF
v_gene: TRBV12-3/TRBV12-4; d_gene: TRBD1; abundance: -; j_gene: TRBJ1-1; CDR3nt: TGTGCCAGCAGTTTAGACAGGGGGCAAGCTTTCTTT; CDR3aa: CASSLDRGQAFF
v_gene: TRBV25-1; d_gene: TRBD1; abundance: -; j_gene: TRBJ1-5; CDR3nt: TGTGCCAGCAGTGAGACAGGGCGGAATCAGCCCCAGCATTTT; CDR3aa: CASSETGRNQPQHF
v_gene: TRBV6-2/TRBV6-3; d_gene: TRBD1; abundance: -; j_gene: TRBJ2-5; CDR3nt: TGTGCCAGCAGTTACTTGGGACAGATGCAAGAGACCCAGTACTTC; CDR3aa: CASSYLGQMQETQYF
v_gene: TRBV19; d_gene: -; abundance: -; j_gene: TRBJ2-3; CDR3nt: TGTGCCAGTAGTATGGACTTACAAAGCACAGATACGCAGTATTTT; CDR3aa: CASSMDLQSTDTQYF